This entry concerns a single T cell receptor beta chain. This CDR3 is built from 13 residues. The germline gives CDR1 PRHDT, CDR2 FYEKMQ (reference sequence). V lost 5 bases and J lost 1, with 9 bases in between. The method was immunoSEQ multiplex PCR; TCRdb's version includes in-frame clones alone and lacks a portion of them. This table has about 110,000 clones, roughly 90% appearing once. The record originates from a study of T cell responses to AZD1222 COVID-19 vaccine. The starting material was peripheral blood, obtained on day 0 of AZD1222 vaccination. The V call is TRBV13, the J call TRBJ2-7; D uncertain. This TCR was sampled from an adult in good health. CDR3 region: CASSLPGSYEQYF. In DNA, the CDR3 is TGTGCCAGCAGCCTGCCTGGGTCCTACGAGCAGTACTTC. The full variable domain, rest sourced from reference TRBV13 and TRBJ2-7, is AAGVIQSPRHLIKEKRETATLKCYPIPRHDTVYWYQQGPGQDPQFLISFYEKMQSDKGSIPDRFSAQQFSDYHSELNMSSLELGDSALYFCASSLPGSYEQYFGPGTRLTVT.